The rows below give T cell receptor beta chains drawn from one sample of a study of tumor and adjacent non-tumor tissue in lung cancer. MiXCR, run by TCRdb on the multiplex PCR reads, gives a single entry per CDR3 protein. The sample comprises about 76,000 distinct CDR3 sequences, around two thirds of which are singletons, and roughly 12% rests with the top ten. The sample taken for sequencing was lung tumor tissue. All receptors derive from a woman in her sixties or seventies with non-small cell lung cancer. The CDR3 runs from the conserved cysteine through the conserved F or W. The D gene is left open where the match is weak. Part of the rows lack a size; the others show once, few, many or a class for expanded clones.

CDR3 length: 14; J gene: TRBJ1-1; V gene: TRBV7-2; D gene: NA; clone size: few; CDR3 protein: CASSYSSLNTEAFF; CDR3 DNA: TGTGCCAGCAGCTATTCCAGTTTGAACACTGAAGCTTTCTTT
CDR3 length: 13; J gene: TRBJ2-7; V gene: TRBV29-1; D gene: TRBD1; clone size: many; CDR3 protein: CSVATGSSYEQYF; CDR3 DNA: TGCAGCGTGGCGACAGGGTCCTCCTACGAGCAGTACTTC
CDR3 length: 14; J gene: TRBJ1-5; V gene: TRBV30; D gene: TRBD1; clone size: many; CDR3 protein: CAWSRNRGGQPQHF; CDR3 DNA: TGTGCCTGGAGTCGTAACAGGGGGGGTCAGCCCCAGCATTTT
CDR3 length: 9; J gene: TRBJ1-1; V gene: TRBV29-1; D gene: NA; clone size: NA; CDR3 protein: CSGGSEAFF; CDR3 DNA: TGCAGTGGGGGTAGTGAAGCTTTCTTT
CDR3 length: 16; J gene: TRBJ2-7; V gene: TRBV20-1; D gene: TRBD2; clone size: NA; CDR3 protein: CSARDDRAGDLYEQYF; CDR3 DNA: TGCAGTGCTAGAGATGACCGGGCGGGAGACCTCTACGAGCAGTACTTC
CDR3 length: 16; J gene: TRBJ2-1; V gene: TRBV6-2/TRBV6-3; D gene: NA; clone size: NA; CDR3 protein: CDRSPHGAEGFNEQFF; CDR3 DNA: TGTGACAGGAGTCCACACGGAGCGGAGGGGTTCAATGAGCAGTTCTTC
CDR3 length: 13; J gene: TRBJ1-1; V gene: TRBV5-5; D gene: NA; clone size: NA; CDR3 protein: CANTLLGDAEAFF; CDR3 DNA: TGTGCCAACACCCTGCTAGGAGACGCTGAAGCTTTCTTT
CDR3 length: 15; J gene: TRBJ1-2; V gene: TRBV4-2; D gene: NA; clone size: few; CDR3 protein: CARSQKDGDSKGYTF; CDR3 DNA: TGTGCCAGAAGCCAAAAGGACGGGGACTCGAAAGGCTACACCTTC
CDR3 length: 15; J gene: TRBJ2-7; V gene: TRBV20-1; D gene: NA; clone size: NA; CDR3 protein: CSASPSESIAYEQYF; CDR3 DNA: TGCAGTGCTAGTCCAAGCGAGAGCATAGCCTACGAGCAATACTTC
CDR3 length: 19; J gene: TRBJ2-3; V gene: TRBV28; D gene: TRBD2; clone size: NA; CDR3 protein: CASSPRASGRAWSTDTQYF; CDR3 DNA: TGTGCCAGCAGTCCCCGGGCTAGCGGGAGGGCCTGGAGCACAGATACGCAGTATTTT
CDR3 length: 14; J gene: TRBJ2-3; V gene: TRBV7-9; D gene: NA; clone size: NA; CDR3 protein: CAISLAPLADTQYF; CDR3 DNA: TGTGCCATCAGCTTAGCCCCCCTAGCGGATACGCAGTATTTT
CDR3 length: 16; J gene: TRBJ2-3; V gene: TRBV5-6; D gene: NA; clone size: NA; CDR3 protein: CTSSTTEGPRTDTQYF; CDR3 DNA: TGTACCAGCAGCACGACGGAAGGACCGCGCACAGATACGCAGTATTTT
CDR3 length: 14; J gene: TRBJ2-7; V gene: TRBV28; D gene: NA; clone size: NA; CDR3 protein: CASTGTYETYEQYF; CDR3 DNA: TGTGCCAGCACCGGGACTTATGAGACCTACGAACAGTACTTC
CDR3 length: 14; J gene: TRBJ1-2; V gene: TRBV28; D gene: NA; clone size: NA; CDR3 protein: CVSSTPPGRYCYTF; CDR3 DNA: TGTGTCAGCAGTACACCACCGGGCCGCTATTGCTACACCTTC
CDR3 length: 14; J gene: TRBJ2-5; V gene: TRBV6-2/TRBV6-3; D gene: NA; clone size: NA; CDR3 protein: CASNPQLGGETQYF; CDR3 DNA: TGTGCCAGCAACCCCCAACTGGGGGGAGAAACCCAATACTTC
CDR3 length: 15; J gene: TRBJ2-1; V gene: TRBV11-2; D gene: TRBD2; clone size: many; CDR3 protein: CASSRTSGTSGEQFF; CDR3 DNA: TGTGCCAGCAGCAGGACATCCGGGACTAGCGGTGAGCAGTTCTTC
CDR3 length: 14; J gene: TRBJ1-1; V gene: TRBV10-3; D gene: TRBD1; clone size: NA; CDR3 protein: CAVRRDRDRTEVFF; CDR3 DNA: TGTGCCGTCAGAAGAGACAGGGACCGCACTGAAGTTTTCTTT
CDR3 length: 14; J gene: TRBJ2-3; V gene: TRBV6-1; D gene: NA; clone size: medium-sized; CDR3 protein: CASNLQPWTDTQYF; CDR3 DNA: TGTGCCAGCAATCTTCAGCCCTGGACAGATACGCAGTATTTT
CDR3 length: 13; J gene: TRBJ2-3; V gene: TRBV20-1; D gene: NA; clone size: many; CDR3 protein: CSATSQPPDTQYF; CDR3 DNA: TGCAGTGCTACTTCTCAGCCGCCAGACACGCAGTATTTT
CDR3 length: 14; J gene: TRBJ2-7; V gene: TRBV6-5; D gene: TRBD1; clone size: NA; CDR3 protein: CASNHGTGRYEQYF; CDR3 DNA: TGTGCCAGCAACCACGGGACAGGGCGCTACGAGCAGTACTTC
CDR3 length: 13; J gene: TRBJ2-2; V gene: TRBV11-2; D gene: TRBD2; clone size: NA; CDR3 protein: CASGVGGTGEVLF; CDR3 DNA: TGTGCCAGCGGCGTCGGGGGGACGGGGGAGGTGTTGTTT
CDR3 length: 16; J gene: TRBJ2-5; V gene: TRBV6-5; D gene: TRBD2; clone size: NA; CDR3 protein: CASSYSLWEGKETQCF; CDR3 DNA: TGTGCCAGCAGTTACTCGCTTTGGGAGGGGAAAGAGACCCAGTGCTTC
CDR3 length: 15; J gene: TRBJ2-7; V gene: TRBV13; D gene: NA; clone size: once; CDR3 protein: CANSLVASPHHEKYF; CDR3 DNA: TGTGCCAACAGCTTAGTTGCTAGCCCTCACCACGAGAAGTACTTC
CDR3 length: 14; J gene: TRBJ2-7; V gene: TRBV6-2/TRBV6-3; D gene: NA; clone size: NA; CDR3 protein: CASTIRNRGTEQYF; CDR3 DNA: TGTGCCAGCACCATAAGGAACCGGGGTACAGAGCAATACTTC
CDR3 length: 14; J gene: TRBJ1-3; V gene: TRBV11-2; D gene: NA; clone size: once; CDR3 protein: CASSASQALNTIYF; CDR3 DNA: TGTGCCAGCAGCGCATCGCAGGCATTAAACACCATATATTTT
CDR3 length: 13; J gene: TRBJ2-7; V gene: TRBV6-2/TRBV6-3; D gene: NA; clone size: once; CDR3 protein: CASSRPSGIEQYF; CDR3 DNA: TGTGCCAGCAGTCGACCATCGGGAATCGAGCAGTACTTC
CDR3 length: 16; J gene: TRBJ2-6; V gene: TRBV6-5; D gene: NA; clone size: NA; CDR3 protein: CVSRYSMDSGTNALTF; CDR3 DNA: TGTGTCAGCAGGTACTCGATGGACTCTGGGACCAACGCCCTGACTTTC
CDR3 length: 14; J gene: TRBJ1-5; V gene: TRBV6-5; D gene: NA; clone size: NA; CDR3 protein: CASSAGLDNQPRHF; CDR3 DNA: TGTGCCAGCAGTGCAGGGCTTGACAATCAGCCCCGGCATTTT
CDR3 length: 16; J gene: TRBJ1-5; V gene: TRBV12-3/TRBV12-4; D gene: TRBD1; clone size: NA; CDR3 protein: CASSAKTGGVYQPQHF; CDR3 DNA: TGTGCCAGCTCTGCAAAGACAGGGGGCGTTTATCAGCCCCAGCATTTT